A selection of T cell receptor beta chains follows, all from one sample in a study of T cell clusters in autoimmune cytopenias. TCRdb re-called the multiplex PCR reads and shows each CDR3 protein once, DNA omitted. The sample table sets out roughly 10,000 distinct CDR3 sequences. These same data were also listed under a study on T cell repertoires in aging, cancer and after chemotherapy.

Sequencing was performed on peripheral blood. All receptors derive from a human donor in good health. The CDR3 runs from the conserved cysteine through the conserved F or W. The order of the fields is J gene, clone size, V gene, CDR3 protein. Part of the rows lack a size; the others show once, few, many or a class for expanded clones.

>TRBJ2-7|.|TRBV12-3/TRBV12-4
CASRPDTGGGQYF
>TRBJ2-5|.|TRBV19
CASRLGQGYQETQYF
>TRBJ1-1|medium-sized|TRBV29-1
CSSSSGSRTEAFF
>TRBJ1-4|medium-sized|TRBV29-1
CSVEDGRGSFF
>TRBJ2-7|.|TRBV27
CASSLSGQGADEQYF
>TRBJ1-6|.|TRBV6-1
CASSEWDRASPLHF
>TRBJ1-1|.|TRBV5-6
CASSLTGTGESEAFF
>TRBJ1-2|.|TRBV19
CASSTNRAGYGYTF
>TRBJ2-1|medium-sized|TRBV27
CASTYGLAANNEQFF
>TRBJ2-2|.|TRBV6-1
CASQPRGLAGEGWTGELFF
>TRBJ1-2|.|TRBV19
CASSNGQGYGYTF
>TRBJ2-7|.|TRBV6-5
CASARQGDTYEQYF
>TRBJ1-4|.|TRBV19
CASRPGQGNEKLFF
>TRBJ1-5|.|TRBV6-6
CASSEARKINQPQHF
>TRBJ2-3|.|TRBV27
CASSPYTTDTQYF
>TRBJ2-3|.|TRBV11-1
CASSLDLPGEDTQYF
>TRBJ2-1|.|TRBV30
CAWRWGLAGLYNEQFF
>TRBJ1-1|.|TRBV29-1
CSADSSMNTEAFF
>TRBJ1-4|.|TRBV6-4
CASRTGGEKLFF
>TRBJ1-3|.|TRBV11-1
CASSHTSGNTIYF
>TRBJ2-5|.|TRBV6-5
CASSPYGVLETQYF
>TRBJ2-3|medium-sized|TRBV29-1
CSVMESPSTDTQYF
>TRBJ2-7|.|TRBV5-4
CASSLDRGFQSYEQYF
>TRBJ2-5|.|TRBV30
CAWSNLAGGPETQYF
>TRBJ2-1|.|TRBV27
CASTSDTNNEQFF
>TRBJ2-7|medium-sized|TRBV29-1
CSVWTGSYEQYF
>TRBJ2-5|.|TRBV19
CASSGGRVQETQYF
>TRBJ1-4|.|TRBV6-1
CASSSRGQGTGELFF
>TRBJ2-3|medium-sized|TRBV30
CAWSVQVDTQYF
>TRBJ2-7|.|TRBV29-1
CSVATDTIYEQYF
>TRBJ2-3|.|TRBV5-1
CASSPPASGSADTQYF
>TRBJ2-7|.|TRBV10-3
CAISESGTHEQYF
>TRBJ2-7|.|TRBV13
CASSLGSRDASYEQYF
>TRBJ1-2|.|TRBV12-3/TRBV12-4
CASTLMQVRYGYTF
>TRBJ1-4|.|TRBV30
CAWSLGGELFF
>TRBJ2-1|.|TRBV6-5
CASSQIAGGPHNEQFF
>TRBJ1-2|.|TRBV29-1
CSVDRGGYGYTF
>TRBJ2-5|.|TRBV29-1
CSVAPGLAVGQETQYF
>TRBJ2-7|.|TRBV12-3/TRBV12-4
CASSLGGRSSYEQYF
>TRBJ2-2|.|TRBV6-5
CASSYLGTVTGELFF
>TRBJ2-1|.|TRBV5-1
CASSLELAGRDEQFF
>TRBJ2-3|.|TRBV7-9
CASRPGGPPDTQYF
>TRBJ2-1|.|TRBV27
CASRVRGIEFF
>TRBJ1-5|.|TRBV30
CAWSHRGGAQPQHF
>TRBJ2-1|medium-sized|TRBV19
CASSHPGQAYNEQFF
>TRBJ1-5|.|TRBV30
CAWSRQERQPQHF
>TRBJ2-7|.|TRBV5-4
CASSSRDSYSYEQYF
>TRBJ1-5|.|TRBV12-3/TRBV12-4
CASSLRTGIQPQHF
>TRBJ2-1|.|TRBV6-5
CASSYSRPGTGSEQFF
>TRBJ1-5|.|TRBV29-1
CSVAAGVGNQPQHF
>TRBJ1-2|.|TRBV29-1
CSVRHREANYGYTF
>TRBJ2-5|.|TRBV19
CASSAGAGGGRQETQYF
>TRBJ2-2|.|TRBV19
CASRGLAGAGELFF
>TRBJ2-2|.|TRBV6-5
CASSYQSGGASGELFF
>TRBJ2-3|.|TRBV5-4
CASSLTGGGTDTQYF
>TRBJ2-5|.|TRBV5-6
CASSQGLYQETQYF
>TRBJ2-4|.|TRBV28
CASSQLAGGRNIQYF